Listed here are 32 T cell receptor beta chains from one sample, sequenced in a study of shared clonotypes between healthy human individuals. The data were produced by immunoSEQ multiplex PCR, yet TCRdb's version contains in-frame clones alone and is incomplete. The sample carries fewer than 550,000 clones, about three quarters recorded once. What was sequenced was PBMCs. Receptor source: a woman between 40 and 55 years old in good health. Some clones in this sample may be carry-over from other donors' samples.

The chain is built from TRBV29-1 and TRBJ2-1, with D possibly matching TRBD2 (5 bases). The germline V gene has CDR1 SQVTM and CDR2 ANQGSEA. The V and J ends lost 7 bases and 2 bases respectively, with 9 bases between them. There are 12 residues in the CDR3. The CDR3 loop reads CSGRETYNEQFF. In DNA form, the CDR3 reads TGCAGCGGTAGGGAGACCTACAATGAGCAGTTCTTC.

The V call is TRBV6-1, the J call TRBJ2-1; D is unclear. V was cut by 7 bases and J by 4 bases, with 5 bases left in between. Germline CDR1 is MNHNS and CDR2 is SASEGT. The CDR3 loop spans 11 amino acids. The CDR3 here is CASTKYNEQFF. CDR3 nucleotide sequence: TGTGCCAGCACCAAGTACAATGAGCAGTTCTTC.

This clone was observed a handful of times. Other nucleotide sequences in the sample specify the same CDR3. J is TRBJ1-1 and V is TRBV7-2, with 9 bases aligning to TRBD1. V lost 5 bases, J lost 1 base, and 5 bases stayed unmatched. The CDR3 sequence is 15 residues long. Per germline, CDR1 SGHTA and CDR2 FQGNSA. The CDR3 loop is CASSPEGQGNTEAFF. The CDR3 DNA is TGTGCCAGCAGCCCAGAGGGACAGGGGAACACTGAAGCTTTCTTT. The full variable domain, its missing parts supplied by reference TRBV7-2 and TRBJ1-1, is GAGVSQSPSNKVTEKGKDVELRCDPISGHTALYWYRQSLGQGLEFLIYFQGNSAPDKSGLPSDRFSAERTGGSVSTLTIQRTQQEDSAVYLCASSPEGQGNTEAFFGQGTRLTVV.

This clone was found once. This rearrangement joins TRBV25-1 to TRBJ2-7; either TRBD1 or TRBD2 may fit D (7 bases each). CDR1 and CDR2 from the germline V gene are MGHDK and SYGVNS. This CDR3 comprises 16 residues. V lost 8 bases and J lost 2, with 22 bases in between. The CDR3 here is CASSTGSSGKAYEQYF. In nucleotides, the CDR3 is TGTGCCAGCTCGACAGGGTCGAGCGGGAAGGCCTACGAGCAGTACTTC.

This clone was observed a single time. V gene TRBV6-1 combines with J gene TRBJ2-6; D is unresolved. Germline CDR1 MNHNS, CDR2 SASEGT. The ends were cut back, 4 bases at V and 2 bases at J, with 6 bases in the middle. The CDR3 has 14 residues. CDR3 DNA sequence: TGTGCCAGCAGTGCTACAGCTGGGGCCAACGTCCTGACTTTC. Its translation is CASSATAGANVLTF.

The genes are TRBV7-6 and TRBJ1-1; a possible D gene is TRBD1 (6 bases). Germline CDR1 reads SGHVS; CDR2 reads FNYEAQ. CDR3 length equals 11 residues. V gave up 5 bases and J gave up 10 bases, with 11 bases separating them. The CDR3 DNA reads as TGTGCCAGCAGCACACAGGGAACAGCTTTCTTT. This translates into CASSTQGTAFF.

This clone has just a few counts. The J gene is TRBJ2-1, the V gene TRBV30; 7 bases are shared with TRBD2. This CDR3 has 14 residues. Germline V gene sequence: CDR1 GTSNPN, CDR2 SVGIG (reference sequence). V shed 5 bases and J 5 bases; nucleotides not matched to a gene: 9. The CDR3 loop reads CAWSVGGFDNEQFF. In nucleotides, the CDR3 is TGTGCCTGGTCGGTGGGGGGGTTCGACAATGAGCAGTTCTTC.

The chain is built from TRBV6-6 and TRBJ2-5; D not resolved. The CDR3 length is 13 residues. Trimming stripped 2 bases from V and 6 bases from J, with 10 bases between. The germline V gene encodes CDR1 MNHNY and CDR2 SVGAGI (reference sequence). Here the CDR3 reads CASSYGLGKTQYF. Written as DNA, the CDR3 is TGTGCCAGCAGTTACGGCCTAGGAAAGACCCAGTACTTC.

The chain has TRBV27 and TRBJ2-7, with D possibly being TRBD1 (6 bases). Trimming shortened V by 3 bases and J by 1 base, and 10 bases separated the two germline ends. The CDR3 is 14 residues long. CDR1 and CDR2 (germline): MNHEY, SMNVEV (reference sequence). CDR3 loop: CASSFVDSSYEQYF. In nucleotides, the CDR3 is TGTGCCAGCAGTTTTGTGGACAGTTCCTACGAGCAGTACTTC.

V and J are TRBV7-2 and TRBJ1-2; D gene uncertain. In germline, CDR1 is SGHTA, CDR2 FQGNSA. The CDR3 is made up of 13 amino acids. V shed 4 bases and J shed 2 bases, with 8 bases lying between them. The CDR3 region is CASSSGLNYGYTF. The DNA for the CDR3 is TGTGCCAGCAGCTCCGGACTGAACTATGGCTACACCTTC.

V gene TRBV7-3 combines with J gene TRBJ2-3; 7 positions match TRBD2. This CDR3 spans 15 amino acids. V trimming: 2 bases; J trimming: 0 bases; junction bases outside the gene matches: 2. The V gene's germline CDR1 is SGHTA and CDR2 FQGTGA. The CDR3 spells CASSLQAGSTDTQYF. DNA for the CDR3: TGTGCCAGCAGCTTACAAGCGGGAAGCACAGATACGCAGTATTTT.

The chain recombines TRBV28 with TRBJ2-7; TRBD1 matches 7 bases. V trimming: 5 bases; J trimming: 2 bases; junction bases outside the gene matches: 0. Per the germline V gene, CDR1 is MDHEN and CDR2 is SYDVKM. The CDR3 loop spans 12 amino acids. The CDR3 sequence: CASSQGAYEQYF. CDR3 bases: TGTGCCAGCAGTCAGGGGGCCTACGAGCAGTACTTC.

The chain links TRBV6-5 to TRBJ2-1; 7 positions match TRBD2. The germline CDR1 and CDR2 sequences are MNHEY and SVGAGI. V shed 2 bases, J shed 8 bases, and the junction held 9 bases outside the gene matches. This CDR3 spans 15 amino acids. Written as DNA, the CDR3 is TGTGCCAGCAGTTACAAGGGAGGGTTATATGATGAGCAGTTCTTC. This encodes CASSYKGGLYDEQFF.

The rearrangement joins TRBV2 to TRBJ1-5; D remains ambiguous. The CDR3 has 15 residues. Germline lookup yields CDR1 SNHLY and CDR2 FYNNEI. V was cut by 3 bases and J by 7 bases, with 16 bases left in between. The chain's CDR3 is CASSDRTARGQPQHF. The CDR3 DNA reads TGTGCCAGCAGTGACAGGACGGCAAGAGGCCAGCCCCAGCATTTT.

The CDR3 loop is CASLGGGVEKLFF. CDR3 nucleotides: TGTGCCAGCCTTGGGGGCGGCGTTGAAAAACTGTTTTTT. The chain has TRBV2 and TRBJ1-4; tentatively, D is TRBD1 (6 bases). V was cut by 8 bases and J by 7 bases, with 14 bases left in between. CDR3 length equals 13 residues. Germline V gene data show CDR1 as SNHLY and CDR2 as FYNNEI.

This clone has a handful of counts. The chain employs TRBV6-5 and TRBJ1-5; tentative D call: TRBD1 (5 bases). Per the germline V gene, CDR1 is MNHEY and CDR2 is SVGAGI. The CDR3 loop spans 13 amino acids. V lost 6 bases, J lost 2 bases, and 8 bases lay in between. This CDR3 is CASRGTGNQPQHF. The CDR3 DNA sequence: TGTGCCAGCAGAGGGACGGGCAATCAGCCCCAGCATTTT.

This clone has just one count. The rearrangement joins TRBV21-1 to TRBJ2-2. TRBV21-1 represents a pseudogene. The CDR3 is 17 residues long. CDR3 sequence (DNA): TGTGCCAGCAGCAAAGACAGGGCTCCTGAGGGGGGCGGGGAGCTGTTTTTT. It yields the protein CASSKDRAPEGGGELFF.

This sequence joins TRBV18 and TRBJ2-1, with TRBD2 identical over 7 bases. Germline trimming cut 4 bases from V and 2 bases from J; bases unmatched to any gene: 2. Germline V CDR1 and CDR2: KGHSH, LQKENI. The CDR3 runs to 14 residues. CDR3 nucleotide sequence: TGTGCCAGCTCACGGGACTACGCCTACAATGAGCAGTTCTTC. It codes for CASSRDYAYNEQFF.

The chain carries TRBV30 and TRBJ1-2; no firm D call. Between the trimmed V and J ends, which lost 5 bases and 6 bases, there was a span of 19 bases. This CDR3 is 14 amino acids long. In germline, CDR1 is GTSNPN, CDR2 SVGIG (reference sequence). In DNA form, the CDR3 reads TGTGCCTGGTGGCGGCCGGCTACGTTGGATGGCTACACCTTC. Protein product: CAWWRPATLDGYTF.

J is TRBJ2-4 and V is TRBV6-5; TRBD1 might be the D (5 bases). CDR1 and CDR2 (germline): MNHEY, SVGAGI. The CDR3 is 14 amino acids. V was trimmed by 6 bases and J by 0 bases, leaving 9 bases between them. CDR3 sequence (DNA): TGTGCCAGCAGGTCAGGGCTAGCCAAAAACATTCAGTACTTC. Protein: CASRSGLAKNIQYF.

The chain employs TRBV2 and TRBJ2-3, with D perhaps matching TRBD2 (6 bases). This CDR3 region has 15 residues. The V gene lost 8 bases and the J gene lost 0 bases, with 15 bases spanning the gap. Germline values: CDR1 SNHLY, CDR2 FYNNEI. The DNA of the CDR3 is TGTGCCAGCGGAACACTAGCTGCTAGCACAGATACGCAGTATTTT. Translating gives CASGTLAASTDTQYF.

CDR3 protein: CSASVGTAAFF. In nucleotides, the CDR3 is TGCAGTGCTAGTGTCGGGACAGCGGCTTTCTTT. The chain has TRBV20-1 and TRBJ1-1; 7 bases align to TRBD1. Trimming at V came to 3 bases and at J to 11 bases, leaving 6 bases not matched to a gene. Per germline, CDR1 DFQATT and CDR2 SNEGSKA (reference sequence). CDR3 length: 11 amino acids.

The chain joins TRBV30 to TRBJ1-6; no definite D call. The germline V and J ends were trimmed by 2 bases and 7 bases, with 9 bases remaining between them. The CDR3 has 13 residues. Germline lookup yields CDR1 GTSNPN and CDR2 SVGIG (reference sequence). The CDR3 is CAWSSQTNSPLHF. The CDR3 DNA reads as TGTGCCTGGAGTAGCCAGACGAATTCACCCCTCCACTTT.

This clone turned up a few times. Compared with germline, one end of the junction differs, possibly owing to a read error. The V gene is TRBV19, the J gene TRBJ1-5, with 7 bases identical to TRBD1. The CDR3 has 18 amino acids. Germline values: CDR1 LNHDA, CDR2 SQIVND (reference sequence). The CDR3 bases are TGTGCCAGCAGTACAGGGACTCAGGGGGGTTATAGCAATCAGCCCCAGCATTTT. Translating gives CASSTGTQGGYSNQPQHF.

The chain couples TRBV21-1 to TRBJ1-5. TRBV21-1 is noted as a pseudogene. CDR3 length equals 13 residues. CDR3 in amino acids: CASSPRERRPQHF. In DNA form, the CDR3 reads TGTGCCAGCAGCCCTCGGGAACGTCGGCCCCAGCATTTT.

The V gene is TRBV11-2, the J gene TRBJ2-7; possibly TRBD2 for D (6 bases). This CDR3 spans 15 amino acids. Trimming took off 5 bases at V and 3 bases at J, with 17 bases between the two ends. CDR1 and CDR2 (germline): SGHAT, FQNNGV. CDR3 DNA: TGTGCCAGCAGCCGGGGACTCTCGGAGGGCTACGAGCAGTACTTC. Its protein is CASSRGLSEGYEQYF.

The chain joins TRBV27 to TRBJ1-1; 9 bases are shared with TRBD1. The CDR3 extends over 14 amino acids. Germline trimming cut 2 bases from V and 7 bases from J; bases unmatched to any gene: 5. Looked up from germline, CDR1 is MNHEY and CDR2 is SMNVEV (reference sequence). CDR3 bases: TGTGCCAGCAGTTTAACACAGGGGGCGTATGAAGCTTTCTTT. Translating it yields CASSLTQGAYEAFF.

The rearrangement joins TRBV5-4 to TRBJ1-4; D is uncertain. V was shortened by 4 bases and J by 7 bases, with 14 bases between the two germline ends. The CDR3 totals 14 residues. Germline CDR1 SGHNT, CDR2 YYREEE (reference sequence). The CDR3 region has the DNA TGTGCCAGCAGCCCGGACCCCGGGAGTGAAAAACTGTTTTTT. This gives the protein CASSPDPGSEKLFF.

The rearrangement joins TRBV27 to TRBJ1-2, with a possible D match to TRBD1 (5 bases). Trimming left V 3 bases short and J 4 bases short, with 9 bases between. This CDR3 comprises 13 residues. Per the germline V gene, CDR1 is MNHEY and CDR2 is SMNVEV (reference sequence). The CDR3 is CASSLTQGYGYTF. Written as DNA, the CDR3 is TGTGCCAGCAGTTTGACTCAGGGCTATGGCTACACCTTC.

The chain links TRBV28 to TRBJ2-1, with 12 positions matching TRBD2. The CDR3 spans 16 residues. The junction had 6 bases not matched to a gene; V was cut back by 6 bases and J by 3 bases. Germline V gene lookup returns CDR1 MDHEN and CDR2 SYDVKM. The CDR3 protein is CASSILAGGNYNEQFF. The CDR3 nucleotides read TGTGCCAGCAGCATCCTAGCGGGAGGGAACTACAATGAGCAGTTCTTC.

J is TRBJ2-5 and V is TRBV19; 11 bases are a match to TRBD2. J was trimmed by 2 bases and V by 1 base; bases with no gene match: 6. The CDR3 sequence is 17 residues long. CDR1 LNHDA and CDR2 SQIVND come from the germline V gene (reference sequence). In DNA, the CDR3 is TGTGCCAGTAGTATAGTAGTGGGACTAGCGGATCAAGAGACCCAGTACTTC. Translation: CASSIVVGLADQETQYF.

Remarks on this clone: The junction departs from germline at one end; a sequencing error may be responsible. The chain recombines TRBV18 with TRBJ2-5; 8 positions agree with TRBD2. The CDR3 sequence is 14 residues long. The V gene's germline CDR1 is KGHSH and CDR2 LQKENI. The CDR3 is CAGSPWAGGETQYF. CDR3 bases: TGTGCCGGCTCACCATGGGCGGGAGGAGAGACCCAGTACTTC. The full variable domain, completed using reference TRBV18 and TRBJ2-5, is NAGVMQNPRHLVRRRGQEARLRCSPMKGHSHVYWYRQLPEEGLKFMVYLQKENIIDESGMPKERFSAEFPKEGPSILRIQQVVRGDSAAYFCAGSPWAGGETQYFGPGTRLLVL.